A single sample is the source of the 32 T cell receptor beta chains below, sequenced in a study of identifying expanded T cells in peripheral blood (dated by TCRdb to the late 2010s). Receptor libraries were prepared by the immunoSEQ multiplex PCR assay. TCRdb provides this immuneACCESS table in a form limited to in-frame rearrangements. Some clones are lacking; in checked studies, under half of them reflect an unresolved V gene, and why the rest are absent is not known. The sample table shows approximately 94,000 clones, and 75% to 90% are seen once. 4.5% to 6.5% of the sample is held by the ten biggest clonotypes. The sequencing input was blood. All receptors come from a person between 18 and 75 years old in good health.

This chain links TRBV18 with TRBJ2-1, with TRBD2 as a possible D gene (5 bases). The germline V gene encodes CDR1 KGHSH and CDR2 LQKENI. This CDR3 region has 16 residues. Trimming pared 0 bases from V and 0 bases from J, leaving 9 bases between. CDR3 in DNA: TGTGCCAGCTCACCACCATCGGGGAGCTCCTACAATGAGCAGTTCTTC. Protein product: CASSPPSGSSYNEQFF.

V and J are TRBV6-1 and TRBJ1-5; D is undetermined. The CDR3 consists of 15 residues. The germline V gene has CDR1 MNHNS and CDR2 SASEGT. V shed 7 bases and J shed 0 bases, with 13 bases lying between them. The CDR3 bases are TGTGCCAGCAACGACAAGGGTATTAGCAATCAGCCCCAGCATTTT. It yields the protein CASNDKGISNQPQHF.

This sequence joins TRBV6-6 and TRBJ2-1; perhaps TRBD1 as D (6 bases). This CDR3 spans 16 amino acids. CDR1 MNHNY and CDR2 SVGAGI come from the germline V gene (reference sequence). Trimming stripped 2 bases from V and 5 bases from J, with 16 bases between. The CDR3 bases are TGTGCCAGCAGTTACGGCAGGGGTTTGTGGCACAATGAGCAGTTCTTC. Residues: CASSYGRGLWHNEQFF.

This clone was seen more than once but under ten times. The gene calls are TRBV19 and TRBJ2-1; 7 nucleotides match TRBD1. V lost 4 bases, J lost 10 bases, and 7 bases stayed unmatched. The CDR3 contains 13 residues. CDR1 is LNHDA, CDR2 SQIVND, per germline (reference sequence). CDR3 sequence reads: CASSTTGDGEQFF. CDR3 DNA: TGTGCCAGTAGTACCACAGGGGATGGCGAGCAGTTCTTC.

DNA for the CDR3: TGTGCCACCAGCAGAGGGGGTTCCGCAGATACGCAGTATTTT. This codes for CATSRGGSADTQYF. The V gene is TRBV15, the J gene TRBJ2-3; D is uncertain. This CDR3 is built from 14 residues. Germline loops: CDR1 LNHNV, CDR2 YYDKDF (reference sequence). Trimming left V 1 base short and J 4 bases short, with 9 bases between. The whole variable domain, filled in from reference TRBV15 and TRBJ2-3, reads DAMVIQNPRYQVTQFGKPVTLSCSQTLNHNVMYWYQQKSSQAPKLLFHYYDKDFNNEADTPDNFQSRRPNTSFCFLDIRSPGLGDTAMYLCATSRGGSADTQYFGPGTRLTVL.

This clone was counted a few times. The chain combines TRBV5-1 with TRBJ2-2; 10 bases align to TRBD1. Germline lookup yields CDR1 SGHRS and CDR2 YFSETQ. J lost 7 bases, V lost 4 bases, and 7 bases had no gene match. CDR3 length: 15 residues. The DNA of the CDR3 is TGCGCCAGCAGCCACGGGACAGGGGTGAACGGGGAGCTGTTTTTT. It codes for CASSHGTGVNGELFF.

The chain joins TRBV6-1 to TRBJ2-2, with a tentative D call TRBD2 (6 bases). CDR1 is MNHNS, CDR2 SASEGT, per germline. V was shortened by 4 bases and J by 5 bases, with 11 bases between the two germline ends. The CDR3 contains 14 residues. CDR3 in amino acids: CASSVTGGTGELFF. The CDR3 coding sequence is TGTGCCAGCAGTGTGACCGGGGGAACCGGGGAGCTGTTTTTT.

V gene TRBV19 combines with J gene TRBJ1-5; D not resolved. The germline V and J ends were trimmed by 5 bases and 3 bases, with 11 bases remaining between them. Per the germline V gene, CDR1 is LNHDA and CDR2 is SQIVND (reference sequence). The CDR3 totals 14 residues. The CDR3, as DNA: TGTGCCAGTAGTCGGGAGCCGCTCAATCAGCCCCAGCATTTT. Translated, it gives CASSREPLNQPQHF.

The chain couples TRBV4-3 to TRBJ2-5, with D unclear. The V and J ends lost 1 base and 1 base respectively, with 4 bases between them. CDR3 length: 13 amino acids. CDR1 and CDR2 (germline): LGHNA, YSLEER. The CDR3: CASSQGIQETQYF. The CDR3 region has the DNA TGCGCCAGCAGCCAAGGGATCCAAGAGACCCAGTACTTC.

V usage is TRBV28 and J usage is TRBJ1-1; D gene uncertain. Germline V gene data show CDR1 as MDHEN and CDR2 as SYDVKM. V was trimmed by 3 bases and J by 5 bases, leaving 10 bases between them. CDR3 size: 13 residues. As DNA, the CDR3 is TGTGCCAGCAGTTTCTCAACACGTACTGAAGCTTTCTTT. Protein product: CASSFSTRTEAFF. The whole variable domain, filled in from reference TRBV28 and TRBJ1-1, reads DVKVTQSSRYLVKRTGEKVFLECVQDMDHENMFWYRQDPGLGLRLIYFSYDVKMKEKGDIPEGYSVSREKKERFSLILESASTNQTSMYLCASSFSTRTEAFFGQGTRLTVV.

The gene calls are TRBV5-5 and TRBJ1-1; TRBD1 might be the D (5 bases). Trimming left V 4 bases short and J 0 bases short, with 16 bases between. CDR1 SGHKS and CDR2 YYEKEE come from the germline V gene (reference sequence). This CDR3 comprises 16 residues. CDR3 region: CASSRRHGGMNTEAFF. The CDR3 nucleotides are TGTGCCAGCAGCCGGAGACATGGGGGGATGAACACTGAAGCTTTCTTT.

The chain carries TRBV7-9 and TRBJ2-1; D may be TRBD1 (7 bases). The CDR3 is made up of 13 amino acids. With 11 bases removed from V and 2 bases from J, the gap between germline ends came to 13 bases. Per germline, CDR1 SEHNR and CDR2 FQNEAQ (reference sequence). The CDR3 nucleotides are TGTGCCGGAGGGGACAGTACCTACAATGAGCAGTTCTTC. As protein: CAGGDSTYNEQFF.

This clone has just a few counts. The chain joins TRBV4-3 to TRBJ1-2; D possibly corresponds to TRBD1 (6 bases). V was clipped by 3 bases and J by 7 bases, with 15 bases between them. CDR1 and CDR2 (germline): LGHNA, YSLEER. This CDR3 comprises 14 residues. The CDR3 here is CASSHGGLVGGYTF. The CDR3 DNA reads TGCGCCAGCAGCCATGGGGGGCTCGTGGGTGGCTACACCTTC.

J is TRBJ2-7 and V is TRBV7-9, with 11 bases aligning to TRBD1. Per the germline V gene, CDR1 is SEHNR and CDR2 is FQNEAQ (reference sequence). Trimming took 5 bases from V and 3 from J; bases not matched to a gene: 3. The CDR3 length is 14 residues. This CDR3 is CASSLGQGDYEQYF. CDR3 nucleotides: TGTGCCAGCAGCCTGGGACAGGGGGACTACGAGCAGTACTTC.

The chain uses TRBV18 and TRBJ1-1; D ambiguous. The germline V and J ends were trimmed by 2 bases and 10 bases, with 11 bases remaining between them. Germline assignment: CDR1 KGHSH and CDR2 LQKENI. The CDR3 has 12 residues. For the CDR3, the DNA is TGTGCCAGCTCACCAGGATCAGTGGCAGCTTTCTTT. Translation gives CASSPGSVAAFF.

This chain joins TRBV6-6 and TRBJ1-2; no firm D call. Between the trimmed V and J ends, which lost 6 bases and 0 bases, there was a span of 8 bases. Germline-derived CDR1 and CDR2 are MNHNY and SVGAGI (reference sequence). The CDR3 covers 13 residues. CDR3 sequence: CASRRSPNYGYTF. CDR3 DNA sequence: TGTGCCAGCAGGCGCAGTCCTAACTATGGCTACACCTTC.

This clone is a singleton in its sample. This chain connects TRBV7-8 to TRBJ1-5, with 8 nucleotides matching TRBD1. V dropped 1 base and J dropped 3; count of bases not matched to a gene: 5. Germline V gene data show CDR1 as SGHVS and CDR2 as FQNEAQ. The CDR3 consists of 16 residues. CDR3 region: CASSLVGQGNNQPQHF. Here the CDR3 DNA reads TGTGCCAGCAGCTTAGTAGGACAGGGAAACAATCAGCCCCAGCATTTT.

The chain is built from TRBV6-1 and TRBJ2-7; no reliable D call. The CDR3 runs 12 residues. CDR1 and CDR2 from the germline V gene are MNHNS and SASEGT. Trimming took 6 bases from V and 2 from J, leaving 8 bases between them. Here the CDR3 reads CASSETAYEQYF. Written as DNA, the CDR3 is TGTGCCAGCAGCGAGACCGCCTACGAGCAGTACTTC.

The chain employs TRBV7-6 and TRBJ1-1; D perhaps matches TRBD1 (5 bases). CDR3 length equals 14 residues. Germline assignment: CDR1 SGHVS and CDR2 FNYEAQ. Deletions cut 3 bases from V and 5 bases from J, with 13 bases between. This CDR3 reads CASSLWGRGTEAFF. CDR3 DNA sequence: TGTGCCAGCAGCTTGTGGGGCCGGGGGACTGAAGCTTTCTTT.

The chain couples TRBV11-2 to TRBJ1-3; 10 bases agree with TRBD1. The CDR3 is made up of 17 amino acids. The germline V gene has CDR1 SGHAT and CDR2 FQNNGV. V was pared by 6 bases and J by 2 bases, with 10 bases of the junction left unmatched. This CDR3 reads CASRSSTGQGPGNTIYF. CDR3 DNA sequence: TGTGCCAGCAGATCCTCTACGGGACAGGGGCCTGGAAACACCATATATTTT. Combining the CDR3 with reference TRBV11-2 and TRBJ1-3 gives the whole variable domain EAGVAQSPRYKIIEKRQSVAFWCNPISGHATLYWYQQILGQGPKLLIQFQNNGVVDDSQLPKDRFSAERLKGVDSTLKIQPAKLEDSAVYLCASRSSTGQGPGNTIYFGEGSWLTVV.

This clone was detected a few times. The rearrangement joins TRBV10-3 to TRBJ1-2; the D is unclear. Germline loops: CDR1 ENHRY, CDR2 SYGVKD. V was clipped by 2 bases and J by 3 bases, with 13 bases between them. The CDR3 runs 15 residues. CDR3 loop: CAISEGAGGDYGYTF. In DNA, the CDR3 is TGTGCCATCAGTGAGGGTGCAGGCGGGGACTATGGCTACACCTTC.

The chain links TRBV30 to TRBJ2-5, with 9 bases fitting TRBD2. The J segment lost 6 bases and the V segment lost 5 bases, leaving 10 bases of the junction unmatched. The CDR3 totals 14 residues. Per the germline V gene, CDR1 is GTSNPN and CDR2 is SVGIG (reference sequence). CDR3 nucleotide sequence: TGTGCCTGGGCTATAGCGGGAGCTAGGAAGACCCAGTACTTC. Residues: CAWAIAGARKTQYF. The full variable domain, its missing parts supplied by reference TRBV30 and TRBJ2-5, is SQTIHQWPATLVQPVGSPLSLECTVEGTSNPNLYWYRQAAGRGLQLLFYSVGIGQISSEVPQNLSASRPQDRQFILSSKKLLLSDSGFYLCAWAIAGARKTQYFGPGTRLLVL.

The CDR3 loop reads CAWSVLGAGELFF. The CDR3 DNA follows: TGTGCCTGGAGTGTACTGGGTGCCGGGGAGCTGTTTTTT. This chain uses TRBV30 with TRBJ2-2; D remains unclear. Trimming stripped 0 bases from V and 6 bases from J, with 8 bases between. CDR3 size: 13 residues. Germline CDR1 is GTSNPN and CDR2 is SVGIG (reference sequence).

This clone showed up just a few times. This chain uses TRBV5-1 with TRBJ2-1; the D is unclear. V lost 4 bases and J lost 6, with 8 bases in between. Germline V gene sequence: CDR1 SGHRS, CDR2 YFSETQ. The CDR3 sequence is 12 residues long. The CDR3 sequence: CASSLPSNEQFF. CDR3 bases: TGCGCCAGCAGCCTCCCTTCCAATGAGCAGTTCTTC.

The chain links TRBV5-1 to TRBJ2-7, with a weak D call TRBD1 (5 bases). Trimming shortened V by 0 bases and J by 3 bases, and 13 bases separated the two germline ends. Germline CDR1 is SGHRS and CDR2 is YFSETQ. This CDR3 has 15 residues. This CDR3 is CASSLEGAPLYEQYF. CDR3 DNA: TGCGCCAGCAGCTTGGAAGGGGCCCCCCTCTACGAGCAGTACTTC.

The chain uses TRBV7-3 and TRBJ2-1; 10 positions agree with TRBD1. Unmatched junction bases numbered 3, after V lost 3 bases and J lost 7 bases. Germline CDR1 reads SGHTA; CDR2 reads FQGTGA. The CDR3 totals 14 residues. CDR3 in amino acids: CASSFGQGGNEQFF. In DNA form, the CDR3 reads TGTGCCAGCAGCTTCGGACAGGGGGGAAATGAGCAGTTCTTC. Together with reference TRBV7-3 and TRBJ2-1, the CDR3 gives the full variable domain: GAGVSQTPSNKVTEKGKYVELRCDPISGHTALYWYRQSLGQGPEFLIYFQGTGAADDSGLPNDRFFAVRPEGSVSTLKIQRTERGDSAVYLCASSFGQGGNEQFFGPGTRLTVL.

The chain links TRBV9 to TRBJ1-4, with 8 bases identical to TRBD1. Germline CDR1 and CDR2: SGDLS and YYNGEE. The CDR3 loop spans 16 amino acids. V shed 4 bases and J 7 bases; nucleotides not matched to a gene: 12. CDR3 nucleotides: TGTGCCAGCAGCCCGAGGGCAGGGGGCAACGGTGAAAAACTGTTTTTT. Amino acid sequence: CASSPRAGGNGEKLFF.

This chain joins TRBV18 and TRBJ1-6, with D uncertain. Trimming took off 5 bases at V and 2 bases at J, with 7 bases between the two ends. The germline gives CDR1 KGHSH, CDR2 LQKENI. CDR3 length equals 14 residues. The chain's CDR3 is CASSAGTYNSPLHF. The DNA for the CDR3 is TGTGCCAGCTCAGCGGGAACCTATAATTCACCCCTCCACTTT.

V and J are TRBV4-3 and TRBJ2-2; the D is unclear. Germline V gives CDR1 LGHNA, CDR2 YSLEER. V was trimmed by 4 bases and J by 5 bases, leaving 11 bases between them. The CDR3 length is 14 residues. This chain's CDR3 is CASSPGRVTGELFF. The CDR3 DNA follows: TGCGCCAGCAGCCCCGGGCGAGTAACCGGGGAGCTGTTTTTT.

The V gene is TRBV19, the J gene TRBJ1-5; 9 bases agree with TRBD1. Germline lookup yields CDR1 LNHDA and CDR2 SQIVND (reference sequence). The CDR3 is 14 residues long. With 7 bases clipped from V and 9 bases from J, the junction kept 10 bases outside the gene matches. The CDR3 DNA reads TGTGCCAGTACCCTAGGACAGGGGTCATGGCCCCAGCATTTT. Translation: CASTLGQGSWPQHF.

The chain has TRBV2 and TRBJ1-2; 8 nucleotides align to TRBD1. Germline-derived CDR1 and CDR2 are SNHLY and FYNNEI. This CDR3 contains 14 residues. V was clipped by 7 bases and J by 7 bases; unmatched bases: 11. The CDR3 loop reads CASIPGGASIGYTF. In nucleotides, the CDR3 is TGTGCCAGCATCCCAGGGGGCGCGTCTATTGGCTACACCTTC.

Comments on this clone: One end of the junction varies from germline; a read error may be responsible. The rearrangement uses TRBV7-9 and TRBJ2-1; D might be TRBD1 or TRBD2, each matching 5 bases. The germline gives CDR1 SEHNR, CDR2 FQNEAQ (reference sequence). CDR3 length equals 15 residues. The CDR3 region is CASSLPVGENNEQFF. The CDR3 DNA reads as TGTGCCAGCAGCCTGCCCGTGGGGGAAAACAATGAACAGTTCTTC.